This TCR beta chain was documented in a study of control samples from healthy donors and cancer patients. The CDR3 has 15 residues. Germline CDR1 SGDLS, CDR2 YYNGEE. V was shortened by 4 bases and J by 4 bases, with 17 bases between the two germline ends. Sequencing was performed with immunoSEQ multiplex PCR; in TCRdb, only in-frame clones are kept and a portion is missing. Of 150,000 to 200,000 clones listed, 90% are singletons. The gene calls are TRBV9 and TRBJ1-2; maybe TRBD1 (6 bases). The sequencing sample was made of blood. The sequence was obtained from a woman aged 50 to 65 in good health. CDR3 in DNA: TGTGCCAGCAGCACCGATGGGGGACACTTCTATGGCTACACCTTC. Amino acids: CASSTDGGHFYGYTF.